The table lists the clone carrying this TCR beta chain with a count of one. What it binds is not known. The sample is drawn from a study of cytomegalovirus exposure and HLA in healthy donors. Primers: 60 Vbeta forward and 13 Jbeta reverse. Profiling relied on immunoSEQ multiplex PCR, and the TCRdb table lists in-frame clones only, not all of them. Of about 82,000 clones in the sample, approximately 82% were seen once. Study-wide results and caveats: In a later analysis, donors in an Asian-associated ancestry cluster reportedly had fewer N-insertions in productive TCRs than the cohort mean. CMV serostatus stood as the only immune exposure information on hand. A later analysis found common viral pathogens apparently linked to several of the most significant clusters. In a later analysis, V- and J-gene trimming of beta chains associated with a DCLRE1C missense variant, replicated independently.

The CDR3 is made up of 15 amino acids. V dropped 6 bases and J dropped 8; count of bases not matched to a gene: 9. Germline V gives CDR1 MGHRA, CDR2 YSYEKL. The source is a man in his sixties or seventies in good health and CMV-seropositive. Sequencing used PBMCs. The chain combines TRBV4-1 with TRBJ2-1, with 11 bases fitting TRBD2. CDR3 protein: CASSTGTSGTYEQFF. The CDR3 DNA reads TGCGCCAGCAGTACCGGGACTAGCGGTACTTATGAGCAGTTCTTC.